Presented here are 13 T cell receptor beta chains from one specimen sequenced in a study of preoperative IRX-2 immunotherapy in early breast cancer. Libraries were prepared by immunoSEQ multiplex PCR; TCRdb keeps only in-frame clonotypes and omits some of them. The sample has about 98,000 clones, roughly 90% seen once. Noted treatment: preoperative locoregional IRX-2 cytokine immunotherapy. The source was tumor tissue, collected after IRX-2 immunotherapy. Source of these receptors: a human donor with breast cancer.

The rearrangement joins TRBV25-1 to TRBJ1-4; 7 nucleotides agree with TRBD1. The CDR3 is 17 amino acids. J lost 0 bases, V lost 1 base, and 5 bases had no gene match. Germline V CDR1 and CDR2: MGHDK, SYGVNS. The CDR3 coding sequence is TGTGCCAGCAGTGAATTGACAGGGATCACAACTAATGAAAAACTGTTTTTT. Its translation is CASSELTGITTNEKLFF. Full variable domain (remainder filled in from reference TRBV25-1 and TRBJ1-4): EADIYQTPRYLVIGTGKKITLECSQTMGHDKMYWYQQDPGMELHLIHYSYGVNSTEKGDLSSESTVSRIRTEHFPLTLESARPSHTSQYLCASSELTGITTNEKLFFGSGTQLSVL.

This rearrangement joins TRBV19 to TRBJ2-2, with 7 positions matching TRBD2. The germline V gene has CDR1 LNHDA and CDR2 SQIVND (reference sequence). The ends lost 10 bases at V and 2 bases at J; junction bases unmatched: 13. CDR3 size: 16 residues. The CDR3 here is CATKSLPGGNTGELFF. The CDR3 DNA follows: TGTGCCACTAAATCATTACCGGGGGGAAACACCGGGGAGCTGTTTTTT.

This sequence joins TRBV5-1 and TRBJ2-5, with D hard to call. This CDR3 has 15 amino acids. Trimming stripped 1 base from V and 0 bases from J, with 10 bases between. Per germline, CDR1 SGHRS and CDR2 YFSETQ. CDR3 protein: CASSLTQYYQETQYF. CDR3 sequence (DNA): TGCGCCAGCAGCTTGACCCAATACTACCAAGAGACCCAGTACTTC.

V usage is TRBV18 and J usage is TRBJ2-7, with TRBD2 matching 13 bases. CDR1 and CDR2 from the germline V gene are KGHSH and LQKENI. The V segment lost 2 bases and the J segment 2 bases; nucleotides outside the gene matches: 0. The CDR3 sequence is 15 residues long. The CDR3 bases are TGTGCCAGCTCACCAGGGACTAGCGGGGCCTACGAGCAGTACTTC. Translated: CASSPGTSGAYEQYF.

The CDR3 DNA follows: TGTGCCAGCAGGCACGGGGGGAATGAGCAGTTCTTC. Encoded protein: CASRHGGNEQFF. This chain links TRBV14 with TRBJ2-1; TRBD2 aligns across 7 bases. V gave up 6 bases and J gave up 7 bases; unmatched junction bases: 3. This CDR3 has 12 amino acids. Germline-derived CDR1 and CDR2 are SGHDN and FVKESK.

This chain joins TRBV28 and TRBJ1-5; TRBD1 matches at 8 bases. From germline, CDR1 is MDHEN and CDR2 SYDVKM. CDR3 length equals 15 residues. V was pared by 4 bases and J by 5 bases, with 7 bases of the junction left unmatched. The CDR3 nucleotides read TGTGCCAGCAGTTCCCTGCAGGGGGCGGATCAGCCCCAGCATTTT. Translated: CASSSLQGADQPQHF.

The rearrangement uses TRBV6-8 and TRBJ1-5; TRBD1 might be the D (6 bases). Trimming shortened V by 7 bases and J by 1 base, and 20 bases separated the two germline ends. This CDR3 comprises 17 residues. Germline V gene lookup returns CDR1 MNHGY and CDR2 SAAAGT. The DNA of the CDR3 is TGTGCCAGCACTCCGGACGACAGGTGGGTGAGCAATCAGCCCCAGCATTTT. Protein sequence: CASTPDDRWVSNQPQHF.

The gene calls are TRBV28 and TRBJ2-7, with TRBD1 identical over 10 bases. Germline V gene sequence: CDR1 MDHEN, CDR2 SYDVKM. Unmatched junction bases numbered 3, after V lost 2 bases and J lost 5 bases. This CDR3 comprises 14 residues. CDR3 amino acids: CASSLGQGDHEQYF. The CDR3 DNA follows: TGTGCCAGCAGTTTAGGACAGGGGGATCACGAGCAGTACTTC.

The chain employs TRBV6-8 and TRBJ2-3; weak D call: TRBD2 (6 bases). Germline loops: CDR1 MNHGY, CDR2 SAAAGT. V dropped 6 bases and J dropped 6 bases, with 25 bases sitting between them. The CDR3 is 17 amino acids. In nucleotides, the CDR3 is TGTGCCAGCAGCGAATCGAGAGGGTGGGAGCGGGCTGATACGCAGTATTTT. As protein: CASSESRGWERADTQYF.

J is TRBJ2-5 and V is TRBV15; 8 bases line up with TRBD1. Germline CDR1 LNHNV, CDR2 YYDKDF (reference sequence). J gave up 2 bases and V 1 base, and 3 bases lay outside the gene matches. CDR3 size: 15 residues. The CDR3 region is CATSRADREQETQYF. The CDR3 DNA sequence: TGTGCCACCAGCAGAGCGGACAGGGAACAAGAGACCCAGTACTTC.

The J gene is TRBJ1-4, the V gene TRBV18; no definite D call. The V and J ends lost 5 bases and 8 bases respectively, with 12 bases between them. This CDR3 is built from 13 residues. Per germline, CDR1 KGHSH and CDR2 LQKENI. The CDR3 DNA reads as TGTGCCAGCTCAAAAGACACGAGGGAAAAACTGTTTTTT. As protein: CASSKDTREKLFF.

In nucleotides, the CDR3 is TGTGCCAGCAGCTTTCCAGCGGGAGAAGACGAGCAGTACTTC. Amino acid sequence: CASSFPAGEDEQYF. The V gene is TRBV11-3, the J gene TRBJ2-7; TRBD2 agrees at 8 bases. This CDR3 is 14 amino acids long. Looked up from germline, CDR1 is SGHNT and CDR2 is YENEEA. J was trimmed by 5 bases and V by 3 bases; bases with no gene match: 6.

The gene calls are TRBV18 and TRBJ1-1; D not resolved. CDR3 length equals 13 residues. With 1 base removed from V and 3 bases from J, the gap between germline ends came to 6 bases. CDR1 KGHSH and CDR2 LQKENI come from the germline V gene. CDR3 DNA: TGTGCCAGCTCACCACGAACGGACACTGAAGCTTTCTTT. Translating gives CASSPRTDTEAFF.